These 29 T cell receptor beta chains were all obtained from the same sample, sequenced in a study of blood T cell repertoires in COVID-19. Assay: immunoSEQ multiplex PCR; the TCRdb copy retains only in-frame clones and omits some. The top ten hold roughly 2.8% of the sample, which has about 68,000 clones, around 91% seen once. The sequencing input was peripheral blood. These receptors came from a man aged 45-60 years with acute or convalescent COVID-19.

This chain connects TRBV6-1 to TRBJ2-1, with D maybe TRBD1 (5 bases). Germline V gene lookup returns CDR1 MNHNS and CDR2 SASEGT. Trimming removed 2 bases at V and 2 bases at J, with 7 bases between. The CDR3 extends over 14 amino acids. The CDR3 nucleotides read TGTGCCAGCAGTGAAAGACAGACCTACAATGAGCAGTTCTTC. Its translation is CASSERQTYNEQFF.

The chain links TRBV9 to TRBJ2-5; 11 positions agree with TRBD2. The CDR3 has 18 residues. Looked up from germline, CDR1 is SGDLS and CDR2 is YYNGEE. V lost 3 bases, J lost 5 bases, and 15 bases stayed unmatched. CDR3 coding DNA: TGTGCCAGCAGCGCCGGGGGGACTAGCGGAATGGCGGAGGAGACCCAGTACTTC. As protein: CASSAGGTSGMAEETQYF. Combining the CDR3 with reference TRBV9 and TRBJ2-5 gives the whole variable domain DSGVTQTPKHLITATGQRVTLRCSPRSGDLSVYWYQQSLDQGLQFLIQYYNGEERAKGNILERFSAQQFPDLHSELNLSSLELGDSALYFCASSAGGTSGMAEETQYFGPGTRLLVL.

V is TRBV7-2 and J is TRBJ2-1, with 8 positions matching TRBD2. This CDR3 has 16 amino acids. The germline V gene has CDR1 SGHTA and CDR2 FQGNSA. J lost 4 bases, V lost 0 bases, and 5 bases had no gene match. The CDR3 sequence is CASSLAGSGSYNEQFF. Here the CDR3 DNA reads TGTGCCAGCAGCTTAGCTGGGAGCGGGAGTTACAATGAGCAGTTCTTC.

The genes are TRBV7-6 and TRBJ1-1, with D possibly being TRBD1 (5 bases). This CDR3 contains 14 residues. Trimming pared 3 bases from V and 0 bases from J, leaving 8 bases between. In germline, CDR1 is SGHVS, CDR2 FNYEAQ. The CDR3 nucleotides are TGTGCCAGCAGCTTCGGACACTTGAACACTGAAGCTTTCTTT. It codes for CASSFGHLNTEAFF.

The chain employs TRBV6-2 or TRBV6-3 and TRBJ1-3; a weak D match, TRBD1 (6 bases). The CDR3 is 15 residues long. With 5 bases removed from V and 0 bases from J, the gap between germline ends came to 11 bases. The germline V gene has CDR1 MNHEY and CDR2 SVGEGT. CDR3 sequence reads: CASSRQESSGNTIYF. In nucleotides, the CDR3 is TGTGCCAGCAGTCGACAGGAGAGCTCTGGAAACACCATATATTTT.

The chain recombines TRBV2 with TRBJ2-3; possible D gene TRBD1, 5 bases. V lost 10 bases and J lost 0, with 11 bases in between. From germline, CDR1 is SNHLY and CDR2 FYNNEI. The CDR3 is 13 residues long. This CDR3 is CAIRTTSTDTQYF. The CDR3 coding sequence is TGTGCCATCCGGACAACTAGCACAGATACGCAGTATTTT.

The chain uses TRBV7-9 and TRBJ2-5, with no clear D. V was shortened by 4 bases and J by 1 base, with 4 bases between the two germline ends. Germline V gene sequence: CDR1 SEHNR, CDR2 FQNEAQ (reference sequence). The CDR3 has 12 amino acids. CDR3 protein: CASSSLQETQYF. CDR3 sequence (DNA): TGTGCCAGCAGCTCTCTCCAAGAGACCCAGTACTTC.

The chain combines TRBV11-2 with TRBJ2-7, with 10 bases lining up with TRBD1. Germline trimming cut 5 bases from V and 3 bases from J; bases unmatched to any gene: 10. Germline V CDR1 and CDR2: SGHAT, FQNNGV. The length of the CDR3 is 16 residues. The CDR3 region is CASSQGWGQGIYEQYF. Written as DNA, the CDR3 is TGTGCCAGCAGCCAAGGCTGGGGACAGGGGATCTACGAGCAGTACTTC.

This clone was observed a few times. The chain links TRBV4-2 to TRBJ2-1, with unresolved D. The germline CDR1 and CDR2 sequences are LGHNA and YNFKEQ. V was shortened by 0 bases and J by 3 bases, with 6 bases between the two germline ends. This CDR3 contains 14 residues. The CDR3: CASSQESGYNEQFF. DNA of the CDR3: TGTGCCAGCAGCCAAGAGTCGGGCTACAATGAGCAGTTCTTC.

V gene TRBV6-6 combines with J gene TRBJ2-2, with D tentatively TRBD1 (6 bases). V gave up 2 bases and J gave up 0 bases, with 10 bases separating them. Germline loops: CDR1 MNHNY, CDR2 SVGAGI (reference sequence). There are 16 residues in the CDR3. CDR3 region: CASSYRQVANTGELFF. CDR3 nucleotide sequence: TGTGCCAGCAGTTACAGACAGGTCGCGAACACCGGGGAGCTGTTTTTT.

The chain is built from TRBV6-2 or TRBV6-3 and TRBJ1-1, with D maybe TRBD1 (6 bases). The CDR3 consists of 13 residues. The V end lost 0 bases, the J end lost 8 bases, and 10 bases lay between the germline ends. Germline V gives CDR1 MNHEY, CDR2 SVGEGT. The DNA for the CDR3 is TGTGCCAGCAGTTACTCGGGGGCGTCGGAAGCTTTCTTT. Protein: CASSYSGASEAFF.

The chain joins TRBV28 to TRBJ1-4; D not resolved. Germline CDR1 and CDR2: MDHEN and SYDVKM. Trimming took 7 bases from V and 8 from J, leaving 14 bases between them. The CDR3 runs 13 residues. The CDR3 protein is CASTLGGSEKLFF. CDR3 DNA sequence: TGTGCCAGCACCCTAGGAGGGTCGGAAAAACTGTTTTTT.

The chain joins TRBV9 to TRBJ2-1; weak D call: TRBD1 (6 bases). This CDR3 is built from 15 residues. V lost 0 bases to trimming and J lost 4 bases, with 11 bases between them. Germline CDR1 and CDR2: SGDLS and YYNGEE. The DNA of the CDR3 is TGTGCCAGCAGCGTAGATGGGCAGGGGTACAATGAGCAGTTCTTC. This encodes CASSVDGQGYNEQFF.

The chain carries TRBV9 and TRBJ2-3, with 7 bases fitting TRBD2. Germline CDR1 is SGDLS and CDR2 is YYNGEE. CDR3 size: 18 residues. J was trimmed by 6 bases and V by 4 bases; bases with no gene match: 20. The CDR3 DNA is TGTGCCAGCAGCCCATTTGACTTCAGCGGGACCCCCATGGATACGCAGTATTTT. Protein: CASSPFDFSGTPMDTQYF. Using reference TRBV9 and TRBJ2-3 for the parts outside the CDR3, the full variable domain is DSGVTQTPKHLITATGQRVTLRCSPRSGDLSVYWYQQSLDQGLQFLIQYYNGEERAKGNILERFSAQQFPDLHSELNLSSLELGDSALYFCASSPFDFSGTPMDTQYFGPGTRLTVL.

The chain couples TRBV29-1 to TRBJ2-5; 7 positions agree with TRBD2. This CDR3 comprises 14 residues. Trimming removed 5 bases from V and 0 bases from J; junction bases left unmatched: 6. Germline V lookup: CDR1 SQVTM, CDR2 ANQGSEA. The CDR3 reads CSVRAGVHQETQYF. The CDR3 DNA reads as TGCAGCGTTCGTGCGGGAGTACACCAAGAGACCCAGTACTTC.

This chain links TRBV23-1 with TRBJ1-2, with 7 bases lining up with TRBD1. TRBV23-1 is filed as an ORF, its function uncertain. The CDR3 has 18 residues. J lost 3 bases, V lost 0 bases, and 13 bases had no gene match. Here the CDR3 reads CASSQSSVEGAEDYGYTF. In DNA form, the CDR3 reads TGCGCCAGCAGTCAATCGAGTGTGGAGGGGGCCGAGGACTATGGCTACACCTTC.

The V and J genes are TRBV4-3 and TRBJ2-3; 7 nucleotides agree with TRBD2. CDR1 and CDR2 (germline): LGHNA, YSLEER. The CDR3 spans 18 residues. V gave up 0 bases and J gave up 6 bases; unmatched junction bases: 15. CDR3 coding DNA: TGCGCCAGCAGCCAAGATAGTTGGAGGGAGGGCCGTTTTGATACGCAGTATTTT. Amino acid sequence: CASSQDSWREGRFDTQYF.

The chain is built from TRBV3-1 (or the pseudogene TRBV3-2) and TRBJ2-5; D may be TRBD2 (5 bases). Trimming removed 4 bases at V and 5 bases at J, with 17 bases between. The length of the CDR3 is 15 residues. The germline V gene encodes CDR1 LGHDT and CDR2 YNNKEL (reference sequence). CDR3 in amino acids: CASSLRPAGDETQYF. CDR3 coding DNA: TGTGCCAGCAGCCTCCGTCCTGCCGGGGATGAGACCCAGTACTTC.

The rearrangement joins TRBV19 to TRBJ2-1, with 8 bases fitting TRBD1. The junction had 8 bases not matched to a gene; V was cut back by 6 bases and J by 7 bases. Germline V gene sequence: CDR1 LNHDA, CDR2 SQIVND (reference sequence). The CDR3 runs to 14 residues. The CDR3 coding sequence is TGTGCCAGTAGCCTGGACAGGGTGAGGAATGAGCAGTTCTTC. It specifies CASSLDRVRNEQFF.

CDR3 loop: CASSEIGAGGQNTEAFF. The CDR3 DNA reads TGTGCCAGTAGTGAAATAGGGGCCGGCGGCCAGAACACTGAAGCTTTCTTT. The V and J genes are TRBV19 and TRBJ1-1, with D maybe TRBD1 (5 bases). Between the trimmed V and J ends, which lost 5 bases and 1 base, there was a span of 20 bases. The CDR3 runs to 17 residues. Germline assignment: CDR1 LNHDA and CDR2 SQIVND (reference sequence).

This clone was seen only a few times. The chain joins TRBV6-4 to TRBJ2-1, with TRBD2 matching 7 bases. V was pared by 1 base and J by 7 bases, with 10 bases of the junction left unmatched. The CDR3 length is 16 residues. CDR1 is MRHNA and CDR2 is SNTAGT in the germline V gene. Here the CDR3 DNA reads TGTGCCAGCAGTGACTTATCGACTAGCCAAATAAATGAGCAGTTCTTC. This codes for CASSDLSTSQINEQFF.

The V and J genes are TRBV27 and TRBJ1-5; TRBD1 agrees at 7 bases. Germline V lookup: CDR1 MNHEY, CDR2 SMNVEV (reference sequence). There are 14 residues in the CDR3. J was trimmed by 6 bases and V by 3 bases; bases with no gene match: 5. The CDR3 protein is CASSFGDRVQPQHF. The DNA of the CDR3 is TGTGCCAGCAGTTTTGGTGACAGGGTTCAGCCCCAGCATTTT.

CDR3 amino acids: CASSLGQAELSEQYV. The DNA of the CDR3 is TGTGCCAGCTCATTGGGACAGGCGGAGTTGAGTGAGCAGTACGTC. The chain carries TRBV18 and TRBJ2-7, with 8 bases identical to TRBD1. V lost 5 bases, J lost 7 bases, and 13 bases stayed unmatched. Germline values: CDR1 KGHSH, CDR2 LQKENI. The CDR3 extends over 15 amino acids.

CDR3 residues: CASSLNFVYHF. CDR3 nucleotides: TGTGCCAGCAGTTTAAACTTCGTGTACCATTTT. The V call is TRBV12-3 or TRBV12-4, the J call TRBJ1-5; D gene uncertain. The CDR3 runs to 11 residues. V lost 2 bases to trimming and J lost 16 bases, with 12 bases between them.

The rearrangement uses TRBV30 and TRBJ2-5, with D perhaps matching TRBD2 (5 bases). CDR1 is GTSNPN and CDR2 is SVGIG in the germline V gene (reference sequence). The CDR3 runs 12 residues. Between the trimmed V and J ends, which lost 4 bases and 2 bases, there was a span of 8 bases. The CDR3 here is CAWNSGQETQYF. DNA of the CDR3: TGTGCCTGGAATTCGGGGCAAGAGACCCAGTACTTC.

J is TRBJ2-7 and V is TRBV6-2 or TRBV6-3; 7 bases align to TRBD2. The ends lost 6 bases at V and 6 bases at J; junction bases unmatched: 5. This CDR3 has 12 residues. Germline assignment: CDR1 MNHEY and CDR2 SVGEGT. The CDR3 region is CASRPTGGEQYV. For the CDR3, the DNA is TGTGCCAGCAGACCTACGGGGGGCGAGCAGTACGTC.

Of note for this clone: The sample holds other DNA sequences that translate to the same CDR3. V gene TRBV4-3 combines with J gene TRBJ2-1; the D gene is possibly TRBD2 (6 bases). CDR3 length: 14 residues. Germline V gene sequence: CDR1 LGHNA, CDR2 YSLEER. V shed 1 base and J shed 5 bases, with 9 bases lying between them. CDR3 protein: CASSQGSSDNEQFF. CDR3 coding DNA: TGCGCCAGCAGCCAAGGTTCTAGCGACAATGAGCAGTTCTTC.

This rearrangement joins TRBV6-5 to TRBJ1-5; a possible D gene is TRBD1 (5 bases). The germline V and J ends were trimmed by 2 bases and 4 bases, with 6 bases remaining between them. In germline, CDR1 is MNHEY, CDR2 SVGAGI. The CDR3 consists of 13 residues. Here the CDR3 DNA reads TGTGCCAGCAGTTACCGGGGGAATCAGCCCCAGCATTTT. This encodes CASSYRGNQPQHF.

The genes are TRBV19 and TRBJ1-1; the match to TRBD1 covers 7 bases. Per the germline V gene, CDR1 is LNHDA and CDR2 is SQIVND (reference sequence). The CDR3 totals 14 residues. V dropped 3 bases and J dropped 1; count of bases not matched to a gene: 2. CDR3 DNA sequence: TGTGCCAGTAGTATTGGGACAGAGAACACTGAAGCTTTCTTT. It codes for CASSIGTENTEAFF.